These 10 T cell receptor beta chains were sequenced from one sample in a study of response to subunit inactivated influenza vaccine. MiXCR, run by TCRdb on the RT-PCR reads, gives a single entry per CDR3 protein. The repertoire holds about 540,000 distinct CDR3 sequences, with approximately 20% as singletons. These data were also filed under a second study, of T cells expressing NK-cell markers. This second study says: 5'RACE template switching with UMIs generated TCR beta cDNA.

The sequences come from CD4+ T cells sorted from PBMCs, collected approximately 13 days after vaccination. The receptors were gathered from a man between 50 and 59 years old who received an inactivated influenza vaccine.

A few counts support this clonotype. V is TRBV6-1 and J is TRBJ1-1; no reliable D call. V was trimmed by 6 bases and J by 5 bases, leaving 13 bases between them. In germline, CDR1 is MNHNS, CDR2 SASEGT. The CDR3 consists of 13 residues. The CDR3 here is CASSADGETEAFF. The CDR3, as DNA: TGTGCCAGCAGCGCAGACGGGGAAACTGAAGCTTTCTTT.

This clonotype was counted only a few times. The chain recombines TRBV4-1 with TRBJ1-6, with a weak D call TRBD1 (6 bases). CDR1 is MGHRA and CDR2 is YSYEKL in the germline V gene. The V end lost 0 bases, the J end lost 10 bases, and 16 bases lay between the germline ends. The CDR3 runs to 16 residues. CDR3: CASSQEGGVQPSPLHF. For the CDR3, the DNA is TGCGCCAGCAGCCAAGAAGGGGGGGTACAGCCCTCACCCCTCCACTTT.

This chain joins TRBV20-1 and TRBJ2-1, with TRBD2 matching over 7 bases. V lost 0 bases to trimming and J lost 5 bases; unmatched junction nucleotides: 7. This CDR3 is 15 amino acids long. Germline V CDR1 and CDR2: DFQATT, SNEGSKA (reference sequence). The CDR3 DNA reads as TGCAGTGCTAGAGATTTACGGGGGGTCAACAATGAGCAGTTCTTC. This translates into CSARDLRGVNNEQFF.

This clonotype was observed a handful of times. This rearrangement joins TRBV6-2 or TRBV6-3 to TRBJ2-1, with 8 bases fitting TRBD1. Germline lookup yields CDR1 MNHEY and CDR2 SVGEGT. Losses at the gene ends were 4 bases for V and 12 bases for J; bases not matched to a gene: 8. This CDR3 has 13 residues. As DNA, the CDR3 is TGTGCCAGCAGTTTCGACAGGGGATTTGGGCAGTTCTTC. Its translation is CASSFDRGFGQFF.

The rearrangement uses TRBV28 and TRBJ2-7, with a weak D call TRBD1 (6 bases). This CDR3 has 13 amino acids. Germline loops: CDR1 MDHEN, CDR2 SYDVKM. Trimming removed 8 bases at V and 6 bases at J, with 17 bases between. Written as DNA, the CDR3 is TGTGCCAGCGCCCCCGGGACATTCCTCGAGCAGTACTTC. Protein sequence: CASAPGTFLEQYF.

The V gene is TRBV10-3, the J gene TRBJ1-6; tentatively, D is TRBD1 (6 bases). Germline CDR1 and CDR2: ENHRY and SYGVKD. The CDR3 sequence is 15 residues long. V lost 2 bases and J 9 bases, leaving 14 bases between the germline ends. CDR3 sequence (DNA): TGTGCCATCAGTGAGGCGGGGGGCCTTGTTTCACCCCTCCACTTT. Protein product: CAISEAGGLVSPLHF.

This clonotype has only a few counts. The gene calls are TRBV6-1 and TRBJ1-4; D call uncertain. V was cut by 7 bases and J by 2 bases, with 11 bases left in between. The CDR3 totals 14 residues. Germline V CDR1 and CDR2: MNHNS, SASEGT. This CDR3 is CASTPRRTNEKLFF. The CDR3 region has the DNA TGTGCCAGCACCCCCCGGCGGACTAATGAAAAACTGTTTTTT.

The chain joins TRBV5-1 to TRBJ1-5, with D possibly matching TRBD1 (5 bases). Germline lookup yields CDR1 SGHRS and CDR2 YFSETQ. The CDR3 extends over 15 amino acids. V lost 2 bases, J lost 3 bases, and 12 bases lay in between. The CDR3 sequence: CASSFNGGYNQPQHF. As DNA, the CDR3 is TGCGCCAGCAGCTTTAACGGGGGGTACAATCAGCCCCAGCATTTT. The full variable domain, rest sourced from reference TRBV5-1 and TRBJ1-5, is KAGVTQTPRYLIKTRGQQVTLSCSPISGHRSVSWYQQTPGQGLQFLFEYFSETQRNKGNFPGRFSGRQFSNSRSEMNVSTLELGDSALYLCASSFNGGYNQPQHFGDGTRLSIL.

The V call is TRBV7-8, the J call TRBJ1-5; no clear D gene. With 0 bases removed from V and 0 bases from J, the gap between germline ends came to 6 bases. The CDR3 has 15 residues. Germline assignment: CDR1 SGHVS and CDR2 FQNEAQ. CDR3 protein: CASSLAHNSNQPQHF. Here the CDR3 DNA reads TGTGCCAGCAGCTTAGCACACAATAGCAATCAGCCCCAGCATTTT.

The chain carries TRBV7-9 and TRBJ2-1; tentative D call: TRBD2 (6 bases). The germline gives CDR1 SEHNR, CDR2 FQNEAQ (reference sequence). Trimming pared 0 bases from V and 4 bases from J, leaving 10 bases between. The CDR3 is 15 amino acids. Here the CDR3 DNA reads TGTGCCAGCAGCTTAGCTAGCGGAGCTTACAATGAGCAGTTCTTC. This encodes CASSLASGAYNEQFF.